This T cell receptor (beta chain) originates from a study of shared clonotypes between healthy human individuals. Background on the study: The composition of the donors was a couple of women and a few men aged 18 to 49. Each donor contributed plates that comprised three CD4 naive, three CD4 memory, two CD8 naive and one CD8 memory. General study findings and limits: Naive CD4 clonotypes were shared across a handful of donors at roughly 5.3%.

Per the germline V gene, CDR1 is SGHAT and CDR2 is FQNNGV. The V segment lost 1 base and the J segment 10 bases; nucleotides outside the gene matches: 10. The CDR3 runs 16 residues. Every subset had its genomic DNA shared out evenly among several immunoSEQ plates. This table comes from immunoSEQ multiplex PCR, and its TCRdb copy is limited to in-frame clones, with some not included. The sample records more than 1 million clones, approximately 80% being singletons. This clone came up a few times. The antigen is undetermined. This TCR came from a man between 18 and 29 years old in good health. Some clones in this sample may be carry-over from other donors' samples. The chain is built from TRBV11-2 and TRBJ2-3; 11 bases agree with TRBD2. The source material was memory CD4+ T cells from PBMCs. Subset given: CD45RA-negative fraction. For the CDR3, the DNA is TGTGCCAGCAGCTTAGGACTAGCGGGGCTCCCCGGGTCGCAGTATTTT. Protein sequence: CASSLGLAGLPGSQYF.